These 23 T cell receptor beta chains were all obtained from the same sample, sequenced in a study of identical twins (TCRdb year 2016). Libraries were made using 5' RACE. Reads for this sample came from an Illumina HiSeq 2000. Using fastp at Q25 and MiXCR, TCRdb reprocessed the public reads and kept productive beta chains. Merged by CDR3 protein, the rows form single entries marked with the most common genes and DNA. Here the sample has some 500,000 distinct CDR3 sequences; 7.5% to 10% occur a single time. Under 3.5% of the sample rests with the top ten. This sample was shared with a second study, whose subject was yellow fever vaccine responses in identical twins.

Source material: PBMCs. These receptors all stem from a woman aged 18-35 years in good health.

This clonotype has ten or more counts. This rearrangement joins TRBV5-1 to TRBJ2-7; possibly TRBD1 or TRBD2 for D (5 bases each). Germline CDR1 reads SGHRS; CDR2 reads YFSETQ. The CDR3 is made up of 13 amino acids. With 3 bases removed from V and 6 bases from J, the gap between germline ends came to 13 bases. This chain's CDR3 is CASSSGTVGEQYF. The CDR3 DNA reads as TGCGCCAGCAGCTCCGGGACCGTCGGCGAGCAGTACTTC.

This clonotype was counted ten times or more. The chain carries TRBV12-3 or TRBV12-4 and TRBJ2-7; 9 nucleotides match TRBD2. Trimming took 1 base from V and 7 from J; bases not matched to a gene: 11. This CDR3 spans 16 amino acids. The CDR3 DNA is TGTGCCAGCAGTTTAGTAGGCGGGAGGGCCGTAGGAGAGCAGTACTTC. This translates into CASSLVGGRAVGEQYF.

This clonotype occurred a few times. This sequence joins TRBV29-1 and TRBJ2-3, with 13 bases fitting TRBD2. CDR1 is SQVTM, CDR2 ANQGSEA, per germline. The CDR3 runs to 13 residues. Unmatched junction bases numbered 3, after V lost 8 bases and J lost 4 bases. The CDR3 DNA is TGCAGCCTGGGACTAGCGGGGCCAGATACGCAGTATTTT. This encodes CSLGLAGPDTQYF.

This clonotype was counted a few times. The chain links TRBV2 to TRBJ2-1; a weak D match, TRBD1 (6 bases). Germline V gene sequence: CDR1 SNHLY, CDR2 FYNNEI. The V end was cut by 6 bases, the J end by 8 bases, with 17 bases between. This CDR3 spans 14 amino acids. The CDR3 DNA is TGTGCCAGCAGCCCAGGGGCGACATCCCATGAGCAGTTCTTC. It specifies CASSPGATSHEQFF.

This clonotype has ten or more counts. J is TRBJ2-3 and V is TRBV27, with 13 positions matching TRBD2. Germline V gene lookup returns CDR1 MNHEY and CDR2 SMNVEV (reference sequence). The V and J ends lost 6 bases and 0 bases, in that order; junction bases with no gene match: 9. CDR3 length: 18 residues. CDR3 bases: TGTGCCAGCAGACGACTGACTAGCGGGGGGCCAAGCACAGATACGCAGTATTTT. Translation: CASRRLTSGGPSTDTQYF.

The genes are TRBV7-9 and TRBJ2-7, with D hard to call. V was trimmed by 2 bases and J by 4 bases, leaving 18 bases between them. CDR1 and CDR2 (germline): SEHNR, FQNEAQ (reference sequence). The CDR3 loop spans 16 amino acids. CDR3 amino acids: CASSLWTPGRSYEQYF. The CDR3 bases are TGTGCCAGCAGCTTATGGACCCCAGGCCGGTCTTACGAGCAGTACTTC.

This clonotype was recorded many times. The chain links TRBV20-1 to TRBJ2-1; 9 bases fit TRBD2. There are 16 residues in the CDR3. Germline CDR1 DFQATT, CDR2 SNEGSKA (reference sequence). Trimming at V came to 1 base and at J to 0 bases, leaving 4 bases not matched to a gene. CDR3 sequence (DNA): TGCAGTGCTAGAGTTGCGGGAGGGAGCTCCTACAATGAGCAGTTCTTC. Translating gives CSARVAGGSSYNEQFF.

This clonotype was seen only a few times. V usage is TRBV20-1 and J usage is TRBJ2-1; 9 bases agree with TRBD1. V lost 5 bases, J lost 6 bases, and 11 bases stayed unmatched. CDR3 length equals 15 residues. The germline gives CDR1 DFQATT, CDR2 SNEGSKA (reference sequence). CDR3 amino acids: CSAWGTGSIPNEQFF. The DNA for the CDR3 is TGCAGTGCTTGGGGGACAGGGAGTATACCCAATGAGCAGTTCTTC.

This chain connects TRBV12-3 or TRBV12-4 to TRBJ2-5; 7 nucleotides line up with TRBD2. J gave up 1 base and V 6 bases, and 8 bases lay outside the gene matches. The CDR3 spans 15 residues. CDR3 region: CASSQRGGPQETQYF. Written as DNA, the CDR3 is TGTGCCAGCAGCCAGCGGGGAGGGCCCCAAGAGACCCAGTACTTC.

The chain recombines TRBV15 with TRBJ2-3; 9 bases line up with TRBD2. CDR1 and CDR2 from the germline V gene are LNHNV and YYDKDF (reference sequence). This CDR3 is 16 amino acids long. Germline trimming cut 0 bases from V and 6 bases from J; bases unmatched to any gene: 7. The CDR3: CATSRDLLAGPDTQYF. DNA for the CDR3: TGTGCCACCAGCAGAGATTTACTAGCGGGCCCGGATACGCAGTATTTT.

This clonotype was detected a few times. The junction differs from germline at one of its ends, possibly a read error. The chain uses TRBV7-7 and TRBJ2-2; D may be TRBD1 (5 bases). The germline V gene has CDR1 SSHAT and CDR2 FNYEAQ (reference sequence). This CDR3 has 14 residues. The CDR3 sequence is CASSSTQGPGELFF. DNA for the CDR3: TGTGCTAGCAGCTCTACTCAGGGCCCCGGGGAGCTGTTTTTT.

The sample holds many counts of this clonotype. V is TRBV25-1 and J is TRBJ2-1; TRBD1 aligns across 8 bases. Germline V gene lookup returns CDR1 MGHDK and CDR2 SYGVNS. Trimming took 4 bases from V and 4 from J; bases not matched to a gene: 9. This CDR3 spans 16 amino acids. CDR3 amino acids: CASSARGQDPYNEQFF. The CDR3 DNA sequence: TGTGCCAGCAGTGCCCGGGGACAGGACCCTTACAATGAGCAGTTCTTC.

The J gene is TRBJ1-5, the V gene TRBV28, with a tentative D call TRBD1 (6 bases). Germline V CDR1 and CDR2: MDHEN, SYDVKM. The CDR3 runs 16 residues. With 4 bases removed from V and 4 bases from J, the gap between germline ends came to 17 bases. CDR3 coding DNA: TGTGCCAGCAGTTACTCCTGGACAGAGTTTAATCAGCCCCAGCATTTT. It encodes CASSYSWTEFNQPQHF.

This clonotype was detected many times. CDR3 nucleotide sequence: TGTGCCAGCAGTTTAATAAGGGGGGAGCAGTACTTC. Protein product: CASSLIRGEQYF. The chain combines TRBV28 with TRBJ2-7; D is possibly TRBD1 (6 bases). V lost 2 bases, J lost 7 bases, and 9 bases lay in between. The CDR3 is made up of 12 amino acids. Looked up from germline, CDR1 is MDHEN and CDR2 is SYDVKM. Drawing the rest from reference TRBV28 and TRBJ2-7, the complete variable domain is DVKVTQSSRYLVKRTGEKVFLECVQDMDHENMFWYRQDPGLGLRLIYFSYDVKMKEKGDIPEGYSVSREKKERFSLILESASTNQTSMYLCASSLIRGEQYFGPGTRLTVT.

This clonotype turned up a few times. The rearrangement links TRBV5-6 to TRBJ2-1; 9 bases are shared with TRBD2. Looked up from germline, CDR1 is SGHDT and CDR2 is YYEEEE. J lost 4 bases, V lost 4 bases, and 15 bases had no gene match. The CDR3 has 18 residues. CDR3 nucleotide sequence: TGTGCCAGCAGCCGTAAAATCAAGACTAGCGGCCTTTACAATGAGCAGTTCTTC. Its translation: CASSRKIKTSGLYNEQFF.

This clonotype was counted ten times or more. The chain links TRBV21-1 to TRBJ2-7. TRBV21-1 is deemed a pseudogene. The CDR3 extends over 14 amino acids. CDR3 protein: CASSKSETPNEQYF. CDR3 bases: TGTGCCAGCAGCAAATCGGAGACACCGAACGAGCAGTACTTC.

This clonotype was observed at least ten times. The chain joins TRBV10-1 to TRBJ2-3; 15 bases are shared with TRBD2. Germline CDR1 is WNHNN and CDR2 is SYGVQD (reference sequence). V shed 6 bases and J 2 bases; nucleotides not matched to a gene: 9. The CDR3 has 18 amino acids. The CDR3 region is CASSQGLAGGKSTDTQYF. The DNA for the CDR3 is TGCGCCAGCAGCCAAGGACTAGCGGGAGGGAAATCCACAGATACGCAGTATTTT.

This sequence joins TRBV29-1 and TRBJ2-6, with 13 bases aligning to TRBD2. The trim removed 7 bases at V and 2 bases at J, leaving 5 bases unmatched. Per the germline V gene, CDR1 is SQVTM and CDR2 is ANQGSEA. The CDR3 runs to 16 residues. The chain's CDR3 is CSDLLAGGPGANVLTF. The CDR3 DNA sequence: TGCAGCGACTTACTAGCGGGGGGGCCTGGGGCCAACGTCCTGACTTTC.

This clonotype has a count of ten or more. CDR3 DNA sequence: TGTGCCAGCAGCCAAGATCGGCAGGATGGCATTCAGTACTTC. Translating it yields CASSQDRQDGIQYF. The chain uses TRBV4-2 and TRBJ2-4; D unresolved. The CDR3 runs to 14 residues. V was trimmed by 0 bases and J by 9 bases, leaving 12 bases between them. From germline, CDR1 is LGHNA and CDR2 YNFKEQ.

The chain recombines TRBV30 with TRBJ2-3; 7 bases match TRBD1. CDR3 length: 14 amino acids. The trim removed 2 bases at V and 3 bases at J, leaving 5 bases unmatched. Germline-derived CDR1 and CDR2 are GTSNPN and SVGIG (reference sequence). The CDR3 here is CAWSKGTDTDTQYF. For the CDR3, the DNA is TGTGCCTGGAGTAAGGGGACAGATACAGATACGCAGTATTTT.

Ten or more counts support this clonotype. This chain joins TRBV12-3 or TRBV12-4 and TRBJ1-1; D is possibly TRBD1 (5 bases). V was cut by 5 bases and J by 4 bases, with 14 bases left in between. The CDR3 sequence is 14 residues long. The chain's CDR3 is CASSPGGAVTEAFF. The CDR3 DNA is TGTGCCAGCAGTCCCGGGGGTGCGGTCACTGAAGCTTTCTTT.

A single count supports this clonotype. This sequence joins TRBV4-2 and TRBJ2-1; TRBD1 is a possible D gene (7 bases). This CDR3 contains 16 residues. V was clipped by 2 bases and J by 3 bases, with 14 bases between them. Germline CDR1 is LGHNA and CDR2 is YNFKEQ. CDR3: CASSQFRGVDYNEQFF. DNA of the CDR3: TGTGCCAGCAGCCAATTCAGGGGGGTGGACTACAATGAGCAGTTCTTC.

The V gene is TRBV4-3, the J gene TRBJ1-1, with D possibly TRBD1 on 6 matching bases. CDR3 length: 13 residues. Germline CDR1 LGHNA, CDR2 YSLEER. Trimming cost V 0 bases and J 13 bases, with 15 bases left between them. As DNA, the CDR3 is TGCGCCAGCAGCCAAGAGAGGGGGTACGGGGATTTCTTT. Translating it yields CASSQERGYGDFF.